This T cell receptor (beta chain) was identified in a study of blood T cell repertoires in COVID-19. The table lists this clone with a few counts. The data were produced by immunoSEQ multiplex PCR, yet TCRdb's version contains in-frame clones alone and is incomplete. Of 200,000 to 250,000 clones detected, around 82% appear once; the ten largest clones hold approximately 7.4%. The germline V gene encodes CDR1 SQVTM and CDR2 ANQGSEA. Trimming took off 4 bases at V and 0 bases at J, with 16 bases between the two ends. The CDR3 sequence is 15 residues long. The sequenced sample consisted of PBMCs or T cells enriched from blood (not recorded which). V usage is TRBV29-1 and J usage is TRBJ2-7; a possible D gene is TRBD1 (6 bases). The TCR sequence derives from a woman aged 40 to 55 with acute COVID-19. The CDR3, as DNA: TGCAGCGTTGCCCCCCTACAGGGTTTCTCCTACGAGCAGTACTTC. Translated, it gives CSVAPLQGFSYEQYF.